Each of the 30 T cell receptor beta chains below was sequenced from the same sample in a study of blood T cell repertoires in COVID-19. The method was immunoSEQ multiplex PCR; TCRdb's version includes in-frame clones alone and lacks a portion of them. The table has approximately 170,000 clones, over 80% seen once. The sequencing sample was made of peripheral blood. The source is an elderly woman with COVID-19, enrolled during active disease.

The chain is built from TRBV28 and TRBJ2-7; TRBD1 might be the D (6 bases). Germline assignment: CDR1 MDHEN and CDR2 SYDVKM. This CDR3 is built from 13 residues. The V gene lost 1 base and the J gene lost 5 bases, with 9 bases spanning the gap. CDR3 DNA sequence: TGTGCCAGCAGTTTATCTGACAGGAACGAGCAGTACTTC. It translates to CASSLSDRNEQYF.

Points on this clone: Other DNA sequences in this sample translate to the same CDR3. CDR3 sequence: CSASDSSGNTIYF. In nucleotides, the CDR3 is TGCAGTGCTAGTGACAGCTCTGGAAACACCATATATTTT. The chain employs TRBV20-1 and TRBJ1-3, with D possibly being TRBD1 (5 bases). This CDR3 comprises 13 residues. Between the trimmed V and J ends, which lost 3 bases and 0 bases, there was a span of 6 bases. The germline V gene encodes CDR1 DFQATT and CDR2 SNEGSKA (reference sequence).

The chain couples TRBV2 to TRBJ2-3, with D uncertain. In germline, CDR1 is SNHLY, CDR2 FYNNEI. Trimming pared 7 bases from V and 2 bases from J, leaving 19 bases between. This CDR3 comprises 16 residues. The CDR3 coding sequence is TGTGCCAGCACTAACCCCCTTGCGGATCTCACAGATACGCAGTATTTT. Its translation: CASTNPLADLTDTQYF.

V gene TRBV27 combines with J gene TRBJ1-1; no firm D call. The length of the CDR3 is 14 residues. The germline V and J ends were trimmed by 6 bases and 2 bases, with 13 bases remaining between them. Germline values: CDR1 MNHEY, CDR2 SMNVEV (reference sequence). The CDR3 spells CASRLLTENTEAFF. In nucleotides, the CDR3 is TGTGCCAGCAGATTACTAACAGAAAACACTGAAGCTTTCTTT.

This chain uses TRBV3-1 (or the pseudogene TRBV3-2) with TRBJ2-2; D possibly corresponds to TRBD2 (7 bases). The CDR3 runs to 15 residues. V shed 1 base and J shed 6 bases, with 12 bases lying between them. Germline V gene lookup returns CDR1 LGHDT and CDR2 YNNKEL (reference sequence). CDR3 in DNA: TGTGCCAGCAGCCAAGGTGGGGGGGCGTCCGGGGAGCTGTTTTTT. Amino acid sequence: CASSQGGGASGELFF.

The V gene is TRBV19, the J gene TRBJ2-2, with unresolved D. Germline CDR1 reads LNHDA; CDR2 reads SQIVND (reference sequence). This CDR3 comprises 14 residues. V lost 2 bases, J lost 1 base, and 5 bases lay in between. The CDR3 sequence is CASSITENTGELFF. DNA of the CDR3: TGTGCCAGTAGTATAACAGAGAACACCGGGGAGCTGTTTTTT.

This rearrangement joins TRBV10-3 to TRBJ1-1; D is possibly TRBD1 (5 bases). In germline, CDR1 is ENHRY, CDR2 SYGVKD. Trimming stripped 6 bases from V and 0 bases from J, with 11 bases between. This CDR3 spans 14 amino acids. CDR3 residues: CAIRGQDMNTEAFF. The CDR3, as DNA: TGTGCCATCAGGGGTCAGGACATGAACACTGAAGCTTTCTTT.

The sample holds a few counts of this clone. This chain links TRBV20-1 with TRBJ1-2, with D hard to call. The CDR3 has 11 amino acids. The V and J ends lost 4 bases and 2 bases respectively, with 5 bases between them. CDR1 DFQATT and CDR2 SNEGSKA come from the germline V gene (reference sequence). CDR3 sequence: CSATRNYGYTF. DNA of the CDR3: TGCAGTGCTACCCGGAACTATGGCTACACCTTC.

The chain joins TRBV19 to TRBJ1-1; 7 positions match TRBD1. The CDR3 extends over 14 amino acids. Per germline, CDR1 LNHDA and CDR2 SQIVND (reference sequence). With V trimmed by 6 bases and J by 1 base, 5 bases remained unmatched. The CDR3 DNA sequence: TGTGCCAGTAGGTTGACAGGGCCGAACACTGAAGCTTTCTTT. Encoded protein: CASRLTGPNTEAFF. The full variable domain, in which reference TRBV19 and TRBJ1-1 provide the parts outside the CDR3, is DGGITQSPKYLFRKEGQNVTLSCEQNLNHDAMYWYRQDPGQGLRLIYYSQIVNDFQKGDIAEGYSVSREKKESFPLTVTSAQKNPTAFYLCASRLTGPNTEAFFGQGTRLTVV.

This rearrangement joins TRBV5-1 to TRBJ2-2; 11 bases match TRBD2. In germline, CDR1 is SGHRS, CDR2 YFSETQ. The trim removed 7 bases at V and 0 bases at J, leaving 2 bases unmatched. The CDR3 is 15 amino acids. In nucleotides, the CDR3 is TGCGCCAGCGGGGGACTAGCGGCGAACACCGGGGAGCTGTTTTTT. This gives the protein CASGGLAANTGELFF. Full variable domain (missing parts from reference TRBV5-1 and TRBJ2-2): KAGVTQTPRYLIKTRGQQVTLSCSPISGHRSVSWYQQTPGQGLQFLFEYFSETQRNKGNFPGRFSGRQFSNSRSEMNVSTLELGDSALYLCASGGLAANTGELFFGEGSRLTVL.

V gene TRBV9 combines with J gene TRBJ2-7; 7 bases match TRBD2. The CDR3 is 14 amino acids. J gave up 0 bases and V 5 bases, and 5 bases lay outside the gene matches. Germline assignment: CDR1 SGDLS and CDR2 YYNGEE. The CDR3 spells CASSTGGSSYEQYF. The CDR3 DNA reads as TGTGCCAGCAGTACGGGCGGGAGCTCCTACGAGCAGTACTTC.

A few counts support this clone. The sample carries other DNA sequences with the same CDR3. This chain links TRBV5-1 with TRBJ1-2, with D possibly TRBD1 on 5 matching bases. Germline loops: CDR1 SGHRS, CDR2 YFSETQ. This CDR3 has 15 amino acids. Trimming stripped 0 bases from V and 2 bases from J, with 11 bases between. CDR3 coding DNA: TGCGCCAGCAGCTTGGGGGGCGAAGGAAACTATGGCTACACCTTC. Translated: CASSLGGEGNYGYTF.

The CDR3 DNA reads TGCAGCGTTGTCTCTACGCCAGAGACCCAGTACTTC. This encodes CSVVSTPETQYF. The chain combines TRBV29-1 with TRBJ2-5; no firm D call. The CDR3 spans 12 residues. CDR1 SQVTM and CDR2 ANQGSEA come from the germline V gene. V lost 4 bases to trimming and J lost 4 bases, with 10 bases between them.

This clone was picked up a small number of times. This chain joins TRBV11-1 and TRBJ2-1; the D gene is possibly TRBD2 (5 bases). The CDR3 contains 15 residues. CDR1 and CDR2 from the germline V gene are SGHAT and FQDESV (reference sequence). V gave up 1 base and J gave up 3 bases, with 10 bases separating them. CDR3 DNA: TGTGCCAGCAGCTTAGAGGGAGCCAGCTACAATGAGCAGTTCTTC. Translation gives CASSLEGASYNEQFF.

The V gene is TRBV4-2, the J gene TRBJ2-2, with 13 nucleotides matching TRBD2. This CDR3 contains 21 residues. Losses at the gene ends were 0 bases for V and 7 bases for J; bases not matched to a gene: 17. Germline assignment: CDR1 LGHNA and CDR2 YNFKEQ. CDR3 sequence: CASSQDLGLAGESLRDGELFF. The CDR3 region has the DNA TGTGCCAGCAGCCAAGACCTCGGACTAGCGGGAGAGTCTCTCAGGGACGGGGAGCTGTTTTTT.

The gene calls are TRBV5-1 and TRBJ1-2; TRBD1 agrees at 8 bases. From germline, CDR1 is SGHRS and CDR2 YFSETQ. The CDR3 runs 14 residues. Unmatched junction bases numbered 10, after V lost 7 bases and J lost 5 bases. CDR3 loop: CASGLQGAHYGYTF. In DNA, the CDR3 is TGCGCCAGCGGATTGCAGGGGGCACATTATGGCTACACCTTC. The entire variable domain, with the rest obtained from reference TRBV5-1 and TRBJ1-2, is as follows: KAGVTQTPRYLIKTRGQQVTLSCSPISGHRSVSWYQQTPGQGLQFLFEYFSETQRNKGNFPGRFSGRQFSNSRSEMNVSTLELGDSALYLCASGLQGAHYGYTFGSGTRLTVV.

The chain joins TRBV5-8 to TRBJ2-7, with TRBD1 matching 10 bases. After removal of 6 bases from V and 7 bases from J, the junction contained 7 bases not matched to a gene. This CDR3 has 13 residues. Germline V lookup: CDR1 SGHTS, CDR2 YDEGEE. CDR3 nucleotide sequence: TGTGCCAGCATCCGTCGGACAGGGGGAGAGCAGTACTTC. Amino acids: CASIRRTGGEQYF. The full variable domain, completed using reference TRBV5-8 and TRBJ2-7, is EAGVTQSPTHLIKTRGQQATLRCSPISGHTSVYWYQQALGLGLQFLLWYDEGEERNRGNFPPRFSGRQFPNYSSELNVNALELEDSALYLCASIRRTGGEQYFGPGTRLTVT.

The chain uses TRBV28 and TRBJ1-3; D uncertain. Trimming pared 7 bases from V and 5 bases from J, leaving 21 bases between. The germline CDR1 and CDR2 sequences are MDHEN and SYDVKM. The CDR3 has 16 amino acids. The CDR3: CASTSLGAPERNTIYF. The CDR3 DNA is TGTGCCAGCACCTCACTGGGAGCGCCGGAGAGAAACACCATATATTTT.

The chain joins TRBV3-1 (or the pseudogene TRBV3-2) to TRBJ1-2, with D tentatively TRBD1 (6 bases). CDR1 is LGHDT, CDR2 YNNKEL, per germline (reference sequence). The length of the CDR3 is 12 residues. The germline V and J ends were trimmed by 3 bases and 8 bases, with 10 bases remaining between them. CDR3 sequence reads: CASSQGAQGYTF. In nucleotides, the CDR3 is TGTGCCAGCAGCCAGGGGGCACAAGGCTACACCTTC.

This chain connects TRBV10-3 to TRBJ2-1, with 7 bases aligning to TRBD2. Per the germline V gene, CDR1 is ENHRY and CDR2 is SYGVKD. The CDR3 covers 15 residues. Unmatched junction bases numbered 7, after V lost 2 bases and J lost 6 bases. The CDR3 is CAISEAGESGNEQFF. The CDR3 coding sequence is TGTGCCATCAGTGAGGCGGGAGAGTCGGGCAATGAGCAGTTCTTC.

The rearrangement links TRBV28 to TRBJ2-2; D unresolved. V was cut by 6 bases and J by 3 bases, with 8 bases left in between. CDR1 is MDHEN, CDR2 SYDVKM, per germline. The CDR3 length is 13 residues. The CDR3 DNA is TGTGCCAGCAGCCTCCTTCACACCGGGGAGCTGTTTTTT. It codes for CASSLLHTGELFF.

This clone was detected a few times. The rearrangement links TRBV11-1 to TRBJ2-7, with TRBD1 identical over 9 bases. The CDR3 is 14 residues long. The junction had 5 bases not matched to a gene; V was cut back by 3 bases and J by 5 bases. Germline CDR1 is SGHAT and CDR2 is FQDESV (reference sequence). This chain's CDR3 is CASSFGDRENEQYF. CDR3 coding DNA: TGTGCCAGCAGCTTCGGGGACAGGGAAAACGAGCAGTACTTC.

This rearrangement joins TRBV5-1 to TRBJ2-7; tentative D call: TRBD2 (5 bases). Germline-derived CDR1 and CDR2 are SGHRS and YFSETQ. The ends were cut back, 0 bases at V and 0 bases at J, with 13 bases in the middle. This CDR3 is 16 amino acids long. The CDR3 loop is CASSLGTGMSSYEQYF. Here the CDR3 DNA reads TGCGCCAGCAGCTTGGGGACGGGGATGAGCTCCTACGAGCAGTACTTC. Full variable domain (remainder filled in from reference TRBV5-1 and TRBJ2-7): KAGVTQTPRYLIKTRGQQVTLSCSPISGHRSVSWYQQTPGQGLQFLFEYFSETQRNKGNFPGRFSGRQFSNSRSEMNVSTLELGDSALYLCASSLGTGMSSYEQYFGPGTRLTVT.

The genes are TRBV29-1 and TRBJ2-5; 7 bases are shared with TRBD2. Germline loops: CDR1 SQVTM, CDR2 ANQGSEA. The CDR3 is 14 residues long. V was pared by 3 bases and J by 5 bases, with 9 bases of the junction left unmatched. The CDR3 bases are TGCAGCGTTGACAAGGGCGGGAGTGGTGAGACCCAGTACTTC. This translates into CSVDKGGSGETQYF.

V and J are TRBV29-1 and TRBJ1-2, with 9 nucleotides matching TRBD1. Germline CDR1 SQVTM, CDR2 ANQGSEA. The CDR3 has 12 residues. Trimming cost V 7 bases and J 8 bases; bases outside gene matches: 8. In DNA form, the CDR3 reads TGCAGCGCTTCCCGGGACAGGGACGGCTACACCTTC. It codes for CSASRDRDGYTF.

The chain recombines TRBV6-5 with TRBJ2-7; TRBD2 agrees at 7 bases. J lost 3 bases, V lost 7 bases, and 6 bases had no gene match. CDR3 length equals 13 residues. The germline gives CDR1 MNHEY, CDR2 SVGAGI. CDR3 sequence reads: CASTSGVDYEQYF. CDR3 bases: TGTGCCAGCACTAGCGGAGTTGACTACGAGCAGTACTTC.

V and J are TRBV11-3 and TRBJ2-1; the match to TRBD2 covers 7 bases. Germline V gene lookup returns CDR1 SGHNT and CDR2 YENEEA. This CDR3 has 15 amino acids. V was clipped by 5 bases and J by 7 bases; unmatched bases: 11. The CDR3 DNA sequence: TGTGCCAGCAGCCGTATGGGGGGAGCGGGAAATGAGCAGTTCTTC. It specifies CASSRMGGAGNEQFF.

The rearrangement joins TRBV29-1 to TRBJ2-7, with unresolved D. Germline values: CDR1 SQVTM, CDR2 ANQGSEA. Trimming removed 0 bases at V and 3 bases at J, with 18 bases between. CDR3 length: 16 residues. The CDR3 nucleotides read TGCAGCGTTGAAGATTGGAGCCTTGGATTTGTCTACGAGCAGTACTTC. Residues: CSVEDWSLGFVYEQYF.

The rearrangement uses TRBV6-5 and TRBJ2-3, with TRBD2 as a possible D gene (7 bases). V was pared by 6 bases and J by 0 bases, with 13 bases between. Germline CDR1 reads MNHEY; CDR2 reads SVGAGI. The CDR3 length is 15 residues. The CDR3 DNA reads as TGTGCCAGCAGCCTCGCGGGGGCCAGCACAGATACGCAGTATTTT. Translation gives CASSLAGASTDTQYF.

The CDR3 region has the DNA TGTGCCAGCAGCTTAACGTCCCTAGCGGGAGGCATAGATGAGCAGTTCTTC. Translation gives CASSLTSLAGGIDEQFF. The chain employs TRBV7-3 and TRBJ2-1; 11 bases map to TRBD2. The germline CDR1 and CDR2 sequences are SGHTA and FQGTGA. The trim removed 0 bases at V and 8 bases at J, leaving 9 bases unmatched. The CDR3 has 17 amino acids. The variable domain in full, with the rest retrieved from reference TRBV7-3 and TRBJ2-1, is GAGVSQTPSNKVTEKGKYVELRCDPISGHTALYWYRQSLGQGPEFLIYFQGTGAADDSGLPNDRFFAVRPEGSVSTLKIQRTERGDSAVYLCASSLTSLAGGIDEQFFGPGTRLTVL.